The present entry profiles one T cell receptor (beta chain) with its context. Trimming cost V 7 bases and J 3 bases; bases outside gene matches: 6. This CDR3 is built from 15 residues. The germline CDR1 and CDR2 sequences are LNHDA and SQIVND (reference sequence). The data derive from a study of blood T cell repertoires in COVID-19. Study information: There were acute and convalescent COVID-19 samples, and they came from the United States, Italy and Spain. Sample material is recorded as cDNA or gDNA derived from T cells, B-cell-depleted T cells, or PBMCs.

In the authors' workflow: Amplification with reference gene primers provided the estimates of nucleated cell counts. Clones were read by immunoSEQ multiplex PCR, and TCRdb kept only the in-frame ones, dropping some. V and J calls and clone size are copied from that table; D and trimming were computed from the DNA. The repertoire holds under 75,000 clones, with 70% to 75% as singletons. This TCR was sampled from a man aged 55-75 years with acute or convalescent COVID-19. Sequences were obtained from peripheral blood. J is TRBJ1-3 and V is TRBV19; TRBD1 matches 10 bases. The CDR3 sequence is CASTDRDRGGNTIYF. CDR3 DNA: TGTGCCAGTACCGACCGGGACAGGGGTGGAAACACCATATATTTT.